The following is a T cell receptor beta chain sequence with its context. Its antigen remains unknown. Assay used: immunoSEQ multiplex PCR; TCRdb lists only in-frame clones, some missing. The profile shows 170,000 or so clones, about 92% of them singletons. CDR3 length: 16 amino acids. These data belong to a study of T cell responses to AZD1222 COVID-19 vaccine. Study-level points and caveats: Samples come after the peak T cell response, not at day 14. At 160-218 and 743-854, vaccine-associated CD4 TCRs were dominant, and they spanned spike.

The TCR originated in an adult in good health. The V call is TRBV21-1, the J call TRBJ1-1; TRBD1, the table's D call, lacks a check against the DNA. TRBV21-1 is given as a pseudogene. The sample was peripheral blood, taken on day 0 of AZD1222 vaccination. CDR3: CASTKVDKQGVSEAFF. As DNA, the CDR3 is TGTGCCAGCACAAAAGTAGATAAACAGGGGGTTTCTGAAGCTTTCTTT.